This T cell receptor beta chain was sequenced during a study of cytomegalovirus exposure and HLA in healthy donors. About the research overall: Counted in an early data release were 75 million to 85 million unique TCRs from HLA-typed donors.

From germline, CDR1 is SQVTM and CDR2 ANQGSEA. The CDR3 contains 13 residues. The V end lost 4 bases, the J end lost 3 bases, and 13 bases lay between the germline ends. PCR involved 60 Vbeta and 13 Jbeta primers. Generated by immunoSEQ multiplex PCR, the TCRdb table keeps only in-frame clones and is missing some. This sample has about 80,000 clones; 70% to 80% occur once, and the top ten carry over 2%. General study points: Cytomegalovirus association was listed for 170 or so TCR beta chains.

Notes on this clone: Its antigen is still unknown.

The V gene is TRBV29-1, the J gene TRBJ2-7, with a weak D call TRBD1 (6 bases). Sequencing was carried out using PBMCs. This TCR derives from a man younger than 40 in good health and CMV-seronegative. The CDR3 DNA sequence: TGCAGCGTTGCTTGGACAGCCGACTACGAGCAGTACTTC. It specifies CSVAWTADYEQYF.